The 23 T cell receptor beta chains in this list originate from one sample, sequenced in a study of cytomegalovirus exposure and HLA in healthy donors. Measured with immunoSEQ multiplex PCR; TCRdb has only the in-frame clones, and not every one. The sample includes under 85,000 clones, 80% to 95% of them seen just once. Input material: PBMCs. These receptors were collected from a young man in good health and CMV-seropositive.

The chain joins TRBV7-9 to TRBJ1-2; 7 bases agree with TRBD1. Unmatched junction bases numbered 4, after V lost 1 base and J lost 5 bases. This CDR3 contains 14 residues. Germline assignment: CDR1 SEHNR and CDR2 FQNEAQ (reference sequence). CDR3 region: CASSLVGTEYGYTF. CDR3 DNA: TGTGCCAGCAGCTTAGTCGGGACAGAGTATGGCTACACCTTC.

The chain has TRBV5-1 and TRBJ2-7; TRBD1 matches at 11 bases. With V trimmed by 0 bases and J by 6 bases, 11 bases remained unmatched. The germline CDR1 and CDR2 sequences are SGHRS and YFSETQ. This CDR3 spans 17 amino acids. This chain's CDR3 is CASSLVSSGQGASEQYF. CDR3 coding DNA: TGCGCCAGCAGCTTGGTTAGTAGTGGACAGGGGGCGTCCGAGCAGTACTTC. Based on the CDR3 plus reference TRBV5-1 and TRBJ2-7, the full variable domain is KAGVTQTPRYLIKTRGQQVTLSCSPISGHRSVSWYQQTPGQGLQFLFEYFSETQRNKGNFPGRFSGRQFSNSRSEMNVSTLELGDSALYLCASSLVSSGQGASEQYFGPGTRLTVT.

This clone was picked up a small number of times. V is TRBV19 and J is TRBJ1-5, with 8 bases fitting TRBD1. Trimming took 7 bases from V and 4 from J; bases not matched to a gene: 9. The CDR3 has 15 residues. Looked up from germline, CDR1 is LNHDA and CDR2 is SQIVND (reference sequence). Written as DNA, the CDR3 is TGTGCCAGTATCCCTACGGACAGGGCAAATCAGCCCCAGCATTTT. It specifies CASIPTDRANQPQHF.

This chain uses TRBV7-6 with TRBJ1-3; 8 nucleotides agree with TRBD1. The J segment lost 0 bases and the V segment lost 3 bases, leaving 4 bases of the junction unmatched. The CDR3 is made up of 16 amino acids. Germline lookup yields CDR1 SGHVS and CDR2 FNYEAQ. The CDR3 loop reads CASSLGQVPSGNTIYF. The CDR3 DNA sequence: TGTGCCAGCAGCTTGGGACAGGTTCCCTCTGGAAACACCATATATTTT. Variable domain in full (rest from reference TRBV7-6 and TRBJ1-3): GAGVSQSPRYKVTKRGQDVALRCDPISGHVSLYWYRQALGQGPEFLTYFNYEAQQDKSGLPNDRFSAERPEGSISTLTIQRTEQRDSAMYRCASSLGQVPSGNTIYFGEGSWLTVV.

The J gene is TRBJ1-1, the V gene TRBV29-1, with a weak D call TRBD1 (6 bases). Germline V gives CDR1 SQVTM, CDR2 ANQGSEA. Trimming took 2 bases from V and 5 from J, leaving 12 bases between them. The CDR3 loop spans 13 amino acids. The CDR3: CSVERGGVTEAFF. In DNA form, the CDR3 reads TGCAGCGTTGAAAGGGGGGGGGTTACTGAAGCTTTCTTT.

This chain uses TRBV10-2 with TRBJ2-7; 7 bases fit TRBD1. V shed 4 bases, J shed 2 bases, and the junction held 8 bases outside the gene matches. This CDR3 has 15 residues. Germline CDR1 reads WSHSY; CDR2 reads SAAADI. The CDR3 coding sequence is TGCGCCAGCAGTGGATGGACAGGCAAACCCTACGAGCAGTACTTC. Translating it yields CASSGWTGKPYEQYF.

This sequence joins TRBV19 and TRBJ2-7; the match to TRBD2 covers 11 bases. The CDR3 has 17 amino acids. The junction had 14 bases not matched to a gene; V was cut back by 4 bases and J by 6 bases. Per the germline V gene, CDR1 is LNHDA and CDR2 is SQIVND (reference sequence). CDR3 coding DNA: TGTGCCAGTAGTACGCCCCCTACTAGCGGGAGTCCGTCCGAGCAGTACTTC. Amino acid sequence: CASSTPPTSGSPSEQYF.

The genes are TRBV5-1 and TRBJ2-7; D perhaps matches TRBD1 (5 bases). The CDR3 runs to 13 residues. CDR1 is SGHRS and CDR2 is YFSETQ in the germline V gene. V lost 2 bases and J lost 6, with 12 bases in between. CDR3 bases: TGCGCCAGCAGCTTCAAAGGGGATGGCGAGCAGTACTTC. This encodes CASSFKGDGEQYF.

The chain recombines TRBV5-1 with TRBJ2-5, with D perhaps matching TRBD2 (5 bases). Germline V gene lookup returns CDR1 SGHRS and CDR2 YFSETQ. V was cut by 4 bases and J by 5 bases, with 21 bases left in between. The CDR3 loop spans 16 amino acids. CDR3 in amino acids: CASSPSSRTSRETQYF. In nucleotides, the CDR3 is TGCGCCAGCAGCCCGTCCAGCCGGACTTCGAGGGAGACCCAGTACTTC.

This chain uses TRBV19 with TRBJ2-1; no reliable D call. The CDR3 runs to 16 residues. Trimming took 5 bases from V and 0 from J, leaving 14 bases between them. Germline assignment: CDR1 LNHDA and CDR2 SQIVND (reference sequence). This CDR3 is CASSLNGLNSYNEQFF. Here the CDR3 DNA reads TGTGCCAGTAGTCTAAATGGGCTAAACTCCTACAATGAGCAGTTCTTC. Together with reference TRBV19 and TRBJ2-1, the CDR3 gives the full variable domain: DGGITQSPKYLFRKEGQNVTLSCEQNLNHDAMYWYRQDPGQGLRLIYYSQIVNDFQKGDIAEGYSVSREKKESFPLTVTSAQKNPTAFYLCASSLNGLNSYNEQFFGPGTRLTVL.

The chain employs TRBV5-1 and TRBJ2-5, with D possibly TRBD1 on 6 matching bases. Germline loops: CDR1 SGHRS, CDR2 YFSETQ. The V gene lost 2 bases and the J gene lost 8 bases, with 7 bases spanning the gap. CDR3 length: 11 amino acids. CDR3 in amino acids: CASSLQGTQYF. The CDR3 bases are TGCGCCAGCAGCTTACAGGGTACCCAGTACTTC.

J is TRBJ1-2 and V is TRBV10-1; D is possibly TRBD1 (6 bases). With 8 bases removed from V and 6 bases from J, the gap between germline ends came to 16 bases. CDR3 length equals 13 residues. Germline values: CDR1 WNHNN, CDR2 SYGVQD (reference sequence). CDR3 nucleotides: TGCGCCAGCTCCCCGGACAGTCCCCATGGCTACACCTTC. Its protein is CASSPDSPHGYTF.

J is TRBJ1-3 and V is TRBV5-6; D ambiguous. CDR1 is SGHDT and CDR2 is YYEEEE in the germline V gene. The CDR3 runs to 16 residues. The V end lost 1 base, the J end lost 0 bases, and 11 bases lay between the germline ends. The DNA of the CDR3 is TGTGCCAGCAGCTTGACAGCTCTCCACTCTGGAAACACCATATATTTT. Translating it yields CASSLTALHSGNTIYF.

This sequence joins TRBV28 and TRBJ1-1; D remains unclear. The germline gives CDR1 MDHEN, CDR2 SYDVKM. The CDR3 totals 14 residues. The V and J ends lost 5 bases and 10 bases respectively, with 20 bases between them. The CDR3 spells CASSEQLGREIAFF. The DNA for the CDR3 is TGTGCCAGCAGTGAACAGTTGGGGAGGGAAATAGCTTTCTTT.

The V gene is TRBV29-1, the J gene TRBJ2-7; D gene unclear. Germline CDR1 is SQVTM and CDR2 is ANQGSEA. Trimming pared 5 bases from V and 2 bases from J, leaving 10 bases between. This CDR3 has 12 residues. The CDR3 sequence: CSVIQRPYEQYF. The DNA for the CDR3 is TGCAGCGTTATTCAGCGACCCTACGAGCAGTACTTC.

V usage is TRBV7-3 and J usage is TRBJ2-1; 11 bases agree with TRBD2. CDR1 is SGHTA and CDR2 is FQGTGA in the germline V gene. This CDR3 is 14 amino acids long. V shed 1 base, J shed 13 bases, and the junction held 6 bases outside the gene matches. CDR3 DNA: TGTGCCAGCAGCTTAATGGTGGGACTAGCGGAACAGTTCTTC. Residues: CASSLMVGLAEQFF.

The CDR3 loop is CASNPTGYGYTF. The CDR3 DNA reads as TGTGCCAGCAACCCCACAGGTTATGGCTACACCTTC. The rearrangement links TRBV6-1 to TRBJ1-2; TRBD1 might be the D (5 bases). The V end lost 7 bases, the J end lost 5 bases, and 11 bases lay between the germline ends. Per the germline V gene, CDR1 is MNHNS and CDR2 is SASEGT. The CDR3 has 12 amino acids.

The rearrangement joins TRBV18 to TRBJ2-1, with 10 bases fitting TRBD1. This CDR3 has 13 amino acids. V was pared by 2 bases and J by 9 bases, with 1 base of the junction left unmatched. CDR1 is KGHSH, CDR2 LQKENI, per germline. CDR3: CASSPDRGPEQFF. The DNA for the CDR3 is TGTGCCAGCTCACCAGACAGGGGGCCTGAGCAGTTCTTC. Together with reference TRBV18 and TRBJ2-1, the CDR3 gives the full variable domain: NAGVMQNPRHLVRRRGQEARLRCSPMKGHSHVYWYRQLPEEGLKFMVYLQKENIIDESGMPKERFSAEFPKEGPSILRIQQVVRGDSAAYFCASSPDRGPEQFFGPGTRLTVL.

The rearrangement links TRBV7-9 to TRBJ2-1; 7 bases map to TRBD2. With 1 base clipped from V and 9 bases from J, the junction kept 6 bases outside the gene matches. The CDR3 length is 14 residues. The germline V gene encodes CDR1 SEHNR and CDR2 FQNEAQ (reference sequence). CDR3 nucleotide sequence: TGTGCCAGCAGCTTAGGTCGGGGGGTGGGTGAGCAGTTCTTC. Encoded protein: CASSLGRGVGEQFF.

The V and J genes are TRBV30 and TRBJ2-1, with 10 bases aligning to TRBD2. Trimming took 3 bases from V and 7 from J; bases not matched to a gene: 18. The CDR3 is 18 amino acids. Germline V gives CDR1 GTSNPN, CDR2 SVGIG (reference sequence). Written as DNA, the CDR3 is TGTGCCTGGAGATTCGGAGCGGGAGGGCCCCGTGTGAGGAATGAGCAGTTCTTC. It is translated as CAWRFGAGGPRVRNEQFF.

The CDR3 is CASSLDRVNTEAFF. The CDR3 DNA sequence: TGTGCCAGCAGTTTGGACAGGGTGAACACTGAAGCTTTCTTT. The chain combines TRBV6-5 with TRBJ1-1; TRBD1 matches 8 bases. CDR3 size: 14 residues. Per germline, CDR1 MNHEY and CDR2 SVGAGI. Unmatched junction bases numbered 1, after V lost 4 bases and J lost 0 bases.

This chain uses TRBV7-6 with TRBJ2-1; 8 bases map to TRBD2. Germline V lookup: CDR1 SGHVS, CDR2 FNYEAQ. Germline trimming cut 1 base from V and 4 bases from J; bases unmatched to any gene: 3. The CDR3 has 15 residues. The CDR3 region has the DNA TGTGCCAGCAGCTTAGGAACTAGCGGTTACAATGAGCAGTTCTTC. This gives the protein CASSLGTSGYNEQFF.

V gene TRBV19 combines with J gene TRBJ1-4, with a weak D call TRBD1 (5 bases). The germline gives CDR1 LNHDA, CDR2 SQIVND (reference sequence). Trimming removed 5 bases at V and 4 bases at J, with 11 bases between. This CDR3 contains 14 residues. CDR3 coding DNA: TGTGCCAGTAGTCCGGGACTTAATAATGAAAAACTGTTTTTT. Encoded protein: CASSPGLNNEKLFF.